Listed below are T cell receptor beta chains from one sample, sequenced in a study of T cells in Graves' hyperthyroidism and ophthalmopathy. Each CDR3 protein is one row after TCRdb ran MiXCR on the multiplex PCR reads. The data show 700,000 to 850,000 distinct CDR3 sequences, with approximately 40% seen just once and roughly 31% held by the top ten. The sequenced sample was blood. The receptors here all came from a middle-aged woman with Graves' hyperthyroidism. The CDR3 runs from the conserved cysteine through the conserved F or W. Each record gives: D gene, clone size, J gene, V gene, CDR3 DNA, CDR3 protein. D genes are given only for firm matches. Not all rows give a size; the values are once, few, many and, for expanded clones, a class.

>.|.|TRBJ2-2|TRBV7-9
TGCGCCAGCAGCCAAGATCCCGGGCTGCCTACCGGGGAGCTGTTTTTT
CASSQDPGLPTGELFF
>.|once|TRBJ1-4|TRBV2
TGTGCCAGCAGTGAATATCGTGGACAGAATGAAAAACTGTTTTTT
CASSEYRGQNEKLFF
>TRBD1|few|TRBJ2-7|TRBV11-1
TGTGCCAGCAGCTCCGACAGGGGACCCTACGAGCAGTGCTTC
CASSSDRGPYEQCF
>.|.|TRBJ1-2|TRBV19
TGTGCCTGGAGTGTACAGCCCCATGGCTACACCTTC
CAWSVQPHGYTF
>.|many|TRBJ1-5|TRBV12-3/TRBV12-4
TGTGCCAGCGGAAACAATCAGCCCCAGCATTTT
CASGNNQPQHF
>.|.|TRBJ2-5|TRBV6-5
TGTGCCAGCAGTAATCAGGGGGAGACCCAGTACTTC
CASSNQGETQYF
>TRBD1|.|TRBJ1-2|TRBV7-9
TGCGCCAGCAGCCAGGCTGACAGGGTCGGCTACACCTTC
CASSQADRVGYTF
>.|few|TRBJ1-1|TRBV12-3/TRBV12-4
TGTGCCAGCAGTTTAGAAAGAGGGGGGACTGAAGCTTTCTTT
CASSLERGGTEAFF
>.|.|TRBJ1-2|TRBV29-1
TGCAGCTTATATCAGGGTACCTATGGCTACACCTTC
CSLYQGTYGYTF
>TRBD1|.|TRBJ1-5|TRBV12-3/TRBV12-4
TGTGCCAGCAGGCCCGACAGGGTGGGTCGTAGCAATCAGCCCCAGCATTTT
CASRPDRVGRSNQPQHF
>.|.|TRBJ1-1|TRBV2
TGTGCCAGCAGTGCGACAAGCACGAACACTGAAGCTTTCTTT
CASSATSTNTEAFF
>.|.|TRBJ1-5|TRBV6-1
TGTGCCAGCACCGACGACGGGGGCCCGAATCAGCCCCAGCATTTT
CASTDDGGPNQPQHF
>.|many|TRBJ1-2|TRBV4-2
TGTGCCAGTAGCAGCACGACCACCTATGGCTACACCTTC
CASSSTTTYGYTF
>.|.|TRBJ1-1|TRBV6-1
TGTGCCGGGATGAGAGTTCCAGGATTAACTGAAGCTTTCTTT
CAGMRVPGLTEAFF
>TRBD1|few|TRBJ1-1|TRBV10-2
TGCGCCAGCAGTCCCTCCCAGGGGGACGGCACTGAAGCTTTCTTT
CASSPSQGDGTEAFF
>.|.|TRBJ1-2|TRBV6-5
TGTGCCAGCAGTTACGAAACCTATGGCTACACCTTC
CASSYETYGYTF
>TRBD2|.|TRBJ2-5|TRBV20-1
TGCAGTGCTATGGGGGGGTTTGGTGGAGAGACCCAGTACTTC
CSAMGGFGGETQYF
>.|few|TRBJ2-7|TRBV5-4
TGTGCCAGCAGCTTGATGGGCGGAGCGAACTACGAGCAGTACTTC
CASSLMGGANYEQYF